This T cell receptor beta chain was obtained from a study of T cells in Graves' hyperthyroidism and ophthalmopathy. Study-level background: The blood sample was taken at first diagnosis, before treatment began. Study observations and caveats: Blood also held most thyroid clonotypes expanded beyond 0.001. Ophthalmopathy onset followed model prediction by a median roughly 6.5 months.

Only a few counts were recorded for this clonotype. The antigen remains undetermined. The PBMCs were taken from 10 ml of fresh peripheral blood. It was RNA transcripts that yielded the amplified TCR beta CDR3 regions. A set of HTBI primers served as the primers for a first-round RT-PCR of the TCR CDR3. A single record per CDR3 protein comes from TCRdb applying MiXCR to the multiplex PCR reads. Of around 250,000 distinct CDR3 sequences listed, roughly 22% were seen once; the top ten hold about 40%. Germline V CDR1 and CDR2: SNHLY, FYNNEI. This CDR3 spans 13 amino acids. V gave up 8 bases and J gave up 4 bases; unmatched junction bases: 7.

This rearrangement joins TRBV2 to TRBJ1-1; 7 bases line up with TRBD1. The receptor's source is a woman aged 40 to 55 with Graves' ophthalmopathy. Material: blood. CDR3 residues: CASVGQPSTEAFF. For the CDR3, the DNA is TGTGCCAGCGTGGGACAGCCGAGCACTGAAGCTTTCTTT.